The entry below describes one T cell receptor beta chain. Per germline, CDR1 SQVTM and CDR2 ANQGSEA. The V and J ends lost 4 bases and 6 bases, in that order; junction bases with no gene match: 8. The CDR3 extends over 14 amino acids. This sample is part of a study of response to subunit inactivated influenza vaccine. TCRdb re-called the RT-PCR reads with MiXCR, one entry per CDR3 protein. Of about 700,000 distinct CDR3 sequences listed, around 13% were seen once; the top ten hold 5.5% to 8%. This sample comprised PBMCs from blood, obtained around 14 days before vaccination. The chain uses TRBV29-1 and TRBJ2-1; TRBD2 matches 8 bases. The sequence came from a man aged 50 to 60 who received an inactivated influenza vaccine. CDR3 sequence: CSVVLAGIFNEQFF. CDR3 DNA sequence: TGCAGCGTTGTTCTAGCGGGCATCTTCAATGAGCAGTTCTTC.